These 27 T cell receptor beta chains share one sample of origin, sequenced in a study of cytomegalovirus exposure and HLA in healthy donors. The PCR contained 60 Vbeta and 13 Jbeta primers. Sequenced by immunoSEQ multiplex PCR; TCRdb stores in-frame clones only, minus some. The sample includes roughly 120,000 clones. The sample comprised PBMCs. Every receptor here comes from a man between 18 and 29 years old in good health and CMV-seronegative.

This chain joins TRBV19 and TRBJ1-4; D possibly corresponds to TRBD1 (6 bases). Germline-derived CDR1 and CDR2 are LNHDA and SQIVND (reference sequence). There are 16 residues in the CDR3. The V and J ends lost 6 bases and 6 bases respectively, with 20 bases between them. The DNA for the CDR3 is TGTGCCAGTAGAGGCGACGGCGGGGGCTGGTATGAAAAACTGTTTTTT. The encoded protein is CASRGDGGGWYEKLFF. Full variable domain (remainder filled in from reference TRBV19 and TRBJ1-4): DGGITQSPKYLFRKEGQNVTLSCEQNLNHDAMYWYRQDPGQGLRLIYYSQIVNDFQKGDIAEGYSVSREKKESFPLTVTSAQKNPTAFYLCASRGDGGGWYEKLFFGSGTQLSVL.

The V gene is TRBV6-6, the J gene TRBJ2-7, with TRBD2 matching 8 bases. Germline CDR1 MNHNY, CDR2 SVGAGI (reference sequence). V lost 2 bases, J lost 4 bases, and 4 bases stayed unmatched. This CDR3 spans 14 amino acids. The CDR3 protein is CASSYGTRKYEQYF. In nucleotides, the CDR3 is TGTGCCAGCAGTTACGGGACTAGAAAGTACGAGCAGTACTTC.

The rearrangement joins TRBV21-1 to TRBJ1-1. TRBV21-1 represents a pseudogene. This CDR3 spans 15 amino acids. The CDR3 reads CASSNIGGEGLEAFF. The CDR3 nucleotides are TGTGCCAGCAGCAATATAGGAGGGGAGGGTCTTGAAGCTTTCTTT.

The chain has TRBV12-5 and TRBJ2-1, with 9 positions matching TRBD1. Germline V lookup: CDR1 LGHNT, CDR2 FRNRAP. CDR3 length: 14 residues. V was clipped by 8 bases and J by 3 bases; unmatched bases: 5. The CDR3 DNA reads TGTGCTAGTTCCCCGGGACAGGGCTACAATGAGCAGTTCTTC. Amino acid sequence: CASSPGQGYNEQFF.

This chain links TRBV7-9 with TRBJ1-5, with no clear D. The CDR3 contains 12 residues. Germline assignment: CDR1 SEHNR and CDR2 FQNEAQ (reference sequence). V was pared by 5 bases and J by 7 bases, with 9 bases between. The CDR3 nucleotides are TGTGCCAGCAGCCCCGGACTGCAGCCCCAGCATTTT. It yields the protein CASSPGLQPQHF.

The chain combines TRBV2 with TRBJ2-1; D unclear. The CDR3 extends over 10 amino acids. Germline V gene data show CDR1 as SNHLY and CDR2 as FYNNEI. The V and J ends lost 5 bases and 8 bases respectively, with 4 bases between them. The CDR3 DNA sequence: TGTGCCAGCAGTCGTTATGAGCAGTTCTTC. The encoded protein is CASSRYEQFF.

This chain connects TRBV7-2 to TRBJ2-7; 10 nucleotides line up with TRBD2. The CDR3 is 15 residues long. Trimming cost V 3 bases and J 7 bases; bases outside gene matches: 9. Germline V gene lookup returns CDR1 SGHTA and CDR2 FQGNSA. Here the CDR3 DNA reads TGTGCCAGCAGCTTTCAAGCGGGAGGGCCGCGAGAGCAGTACTTC. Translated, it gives CASSFQAGGPREQYF. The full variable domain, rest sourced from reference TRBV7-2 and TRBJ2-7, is GAGVSQSPSNKVTEKGKDVELRCDPISGHTALYWYRQSLGQGLEFLIYFQGNSAPDKSGLPSDRFSAERTGGSVSTLTIQRTQQEDSAVYLCASSFQAGGPREQYFGPGTRLTVT.

In nucleotides, the CDR3 is TGTGCCAGCAGCCCTACCCGGTCCTCCTACGAGCAGTACTTC. It codes for CASSPTRSSYEQYF. This rearrangement joins TRBV11-3 to TRBJ2-7; D not certain. There are 14 residues in the CDR3. Looked up from germline, CDR1 is SGHNT and CDR2 is YENEEA. V was trimmed by 5 bases and J by 0 bases, leaving 11 bases between them. The full variable domain, rest sourced from reference TRBV11-3 and TRBJ2-7, is EAGVVQSPRYKIIEKKQPVAFWCNPISGHNTLYWYLQNLGQGPELLIRYENEEAVDDSQLPKDRFSAERLKGVDSTLKIQPAELGDSAVYLCASSPTRSSYEQYFGPGTRLTVT.

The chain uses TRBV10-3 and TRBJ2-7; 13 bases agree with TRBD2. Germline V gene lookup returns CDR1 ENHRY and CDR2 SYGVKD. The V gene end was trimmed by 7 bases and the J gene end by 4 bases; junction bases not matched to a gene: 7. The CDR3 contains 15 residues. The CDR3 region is CAITELAGGVYEQYF. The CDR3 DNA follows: TGTGCCATCACCGAACTAGCGGGAGGGGTTTACGAGCAGTACTTC.

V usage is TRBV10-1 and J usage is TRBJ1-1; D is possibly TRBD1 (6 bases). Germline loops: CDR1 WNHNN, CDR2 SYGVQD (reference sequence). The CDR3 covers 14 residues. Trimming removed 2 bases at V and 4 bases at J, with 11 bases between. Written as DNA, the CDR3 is TGCGCCAGCAGTGAGACAGGGCCGGGCACTGAAGCTTTCTTT. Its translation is CASSETGPGTEAFF.

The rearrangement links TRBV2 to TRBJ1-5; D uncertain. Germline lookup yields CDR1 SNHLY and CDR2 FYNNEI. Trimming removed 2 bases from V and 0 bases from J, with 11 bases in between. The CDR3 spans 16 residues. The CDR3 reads CASSERQTFSNQPQHF. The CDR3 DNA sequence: TGTGCCAGCAGTGAAAGGCAGACTTTTAGCAATCAGCCCCAGCATTTT. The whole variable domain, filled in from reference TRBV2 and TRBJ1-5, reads EPEVTQTPSHQVTQMGQEVILRCVPISNHLYFYWYRQILGQKVEFLVSFYNNEISEKSEIFDDQFSVERPDGSNFTLKIRSTKLEDSAMYFCASSERQTFSNQPQHFGDGTRLSIL.

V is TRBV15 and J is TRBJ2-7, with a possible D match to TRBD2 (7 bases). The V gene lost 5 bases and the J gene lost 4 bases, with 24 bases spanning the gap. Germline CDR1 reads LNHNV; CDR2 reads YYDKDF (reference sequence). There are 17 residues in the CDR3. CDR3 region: CATSVGAGASNRYEQYF. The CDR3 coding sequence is TGTGCCACCAGCGTGGGGGCGGGGGCATCGAACCGATACGAGCAGTACTTC. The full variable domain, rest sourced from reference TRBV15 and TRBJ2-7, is DAMVIQNPRYQVTQFGKPVTLSCSQTLNHNVMYWYQQKSSQAPKLLFHYYDKDFNNEADTPDNFQSRRPNTSFCFLDIRSPGLGDTAMYLCATSVGAGASNRYEQYFGPGTRLTVT.

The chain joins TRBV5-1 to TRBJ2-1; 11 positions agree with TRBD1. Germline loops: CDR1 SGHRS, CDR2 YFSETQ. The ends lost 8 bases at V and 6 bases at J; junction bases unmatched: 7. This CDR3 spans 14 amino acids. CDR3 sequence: CASGQGASVNEQFF. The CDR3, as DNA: TGCGCCAGTGGACAGGGGGCGTCGGTCAATGAGCAGTTCTTC.

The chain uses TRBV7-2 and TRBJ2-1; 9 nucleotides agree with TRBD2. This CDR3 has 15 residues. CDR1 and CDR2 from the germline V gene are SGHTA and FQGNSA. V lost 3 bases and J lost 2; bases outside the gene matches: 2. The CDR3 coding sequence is TGTGCCAGCAGCTTGCTAGCGGGACCCTACAATGAGCAGTTCTTC. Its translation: CASSLLAGPYNEQFF.

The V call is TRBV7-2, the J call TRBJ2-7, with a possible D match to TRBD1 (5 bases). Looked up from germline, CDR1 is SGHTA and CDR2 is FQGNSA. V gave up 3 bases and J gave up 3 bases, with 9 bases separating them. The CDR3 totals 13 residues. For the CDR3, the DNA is TGTGCCAGCAGCTTTGGCAGGGACTACGAGCAGTACTTC. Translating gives CASSFGRDYEQYF.

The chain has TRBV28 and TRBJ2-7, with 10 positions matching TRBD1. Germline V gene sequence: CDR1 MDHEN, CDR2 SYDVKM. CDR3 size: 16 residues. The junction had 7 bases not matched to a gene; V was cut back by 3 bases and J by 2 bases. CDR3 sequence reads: CASSLPGTGVAYEQYF. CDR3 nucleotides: TGTGCCAGCAGTTTGCCGGGGACAGGGGTTGCCTACGAGCAGTACTTC.

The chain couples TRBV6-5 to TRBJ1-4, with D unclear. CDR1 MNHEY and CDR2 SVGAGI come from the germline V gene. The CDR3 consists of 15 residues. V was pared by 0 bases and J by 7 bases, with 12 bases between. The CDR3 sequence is CASSYSQWAGEKLFF. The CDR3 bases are TGTGCCAGCAGTTACTCTCAGTGGGCGGGTGAAAAACTGTTTTTT.

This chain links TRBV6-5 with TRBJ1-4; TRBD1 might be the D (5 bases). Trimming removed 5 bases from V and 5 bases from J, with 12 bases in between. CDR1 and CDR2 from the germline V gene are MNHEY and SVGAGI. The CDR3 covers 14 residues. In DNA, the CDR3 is TGTGCCAGCAGTGCGAGGGGAGGCAATGAAAAACTGTTTTTT. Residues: CASSARGGNEKLFF.

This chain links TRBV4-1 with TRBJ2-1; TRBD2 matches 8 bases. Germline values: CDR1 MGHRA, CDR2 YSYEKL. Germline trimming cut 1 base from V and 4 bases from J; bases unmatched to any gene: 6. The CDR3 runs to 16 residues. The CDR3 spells CASSQGPLAGYNEQFF. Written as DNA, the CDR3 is TGCGCCAGCAGCCAAGGTCCGTTAGCGGGGTACAATGAGCAGTTCTTC.

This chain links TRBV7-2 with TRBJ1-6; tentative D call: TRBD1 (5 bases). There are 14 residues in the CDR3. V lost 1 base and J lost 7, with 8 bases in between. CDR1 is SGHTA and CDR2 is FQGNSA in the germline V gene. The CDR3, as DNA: TGTGCCAGCAGCTTAGGGGCAGGGAATTCACCCCTCCACTTT. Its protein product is CASSLGAGNSPLHF.

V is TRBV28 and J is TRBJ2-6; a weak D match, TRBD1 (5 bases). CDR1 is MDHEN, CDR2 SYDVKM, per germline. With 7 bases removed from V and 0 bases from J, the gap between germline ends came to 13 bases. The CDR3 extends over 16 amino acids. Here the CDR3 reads CASIPAGNSGANVLTF. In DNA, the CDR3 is TGTGCCAGCATCCCGGCAGGGAACTCTGGGGCCAACGTCCTGACTTTC. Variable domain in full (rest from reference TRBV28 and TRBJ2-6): DVKVTQSSRYLVKRTGEKVFLECVQDMDHENMFWYRQDPGLGLRLIYFSYDVKMKEKGDIPEGYSVSREKKERFSLILESASTNQTSMYLCASIPAGNSGANVLTFGAGSRLTVL.

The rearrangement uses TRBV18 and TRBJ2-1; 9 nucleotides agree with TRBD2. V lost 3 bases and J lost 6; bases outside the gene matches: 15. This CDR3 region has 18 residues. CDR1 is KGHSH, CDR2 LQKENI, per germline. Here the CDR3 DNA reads TGTGCCAGCTCACCTTCCCTGTCACTAGCGGGCCTTAGCAATGAGCAGTTCTTC. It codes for CASSPSLSLAGLSNEQFF.

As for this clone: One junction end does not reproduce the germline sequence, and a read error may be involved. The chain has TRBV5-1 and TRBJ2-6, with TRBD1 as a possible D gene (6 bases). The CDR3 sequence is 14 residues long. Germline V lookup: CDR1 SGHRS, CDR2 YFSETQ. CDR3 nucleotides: TGCGCCAGCAGCTCGGGTGCAGGGGCGAACGTCCTGACTTTC. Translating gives CASSSGAGANVLTF.

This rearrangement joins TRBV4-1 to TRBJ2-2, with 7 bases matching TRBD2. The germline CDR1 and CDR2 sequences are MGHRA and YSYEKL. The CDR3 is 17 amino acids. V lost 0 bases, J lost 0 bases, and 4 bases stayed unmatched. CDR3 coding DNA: TGCGCCAGCAGCCAAGATGGGCTAGCGGCGAACACCGGGGAGCTGTTTTTT. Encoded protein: CASSQDGLAANTGELFF.

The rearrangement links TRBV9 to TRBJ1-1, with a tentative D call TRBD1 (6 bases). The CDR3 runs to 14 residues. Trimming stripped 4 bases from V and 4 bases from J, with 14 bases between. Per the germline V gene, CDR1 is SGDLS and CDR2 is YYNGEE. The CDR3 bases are TGTGCCAGCAGCTCCCAGGGGTTAGGCACTGAAGCTTTCTTT. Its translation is CASSSQGLGTEAFF.

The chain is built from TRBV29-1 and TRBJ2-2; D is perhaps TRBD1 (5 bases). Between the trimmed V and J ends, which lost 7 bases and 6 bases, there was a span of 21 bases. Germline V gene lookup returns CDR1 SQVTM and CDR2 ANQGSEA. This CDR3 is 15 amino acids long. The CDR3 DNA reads TGCAGCGCCGCCTCCGCCCGGTTAGGGGCCGGGGAGCTGTTTTTT. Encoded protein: CSAASARLGAGELFF.

As DNA, the CDR3 is TGTGCCAGCAGGGGCACAGGGGGCTTAGGCGGGGAGCTGTTTTTT. Its translation is CASRGTGGLGGELFF. The V call is TRBV6-4, the J call TRBJ2-2; TRBD1 matches at 9 bases. Trimming cost V 6 bases and J 7 bases; bases outside gene matches: 9. Germline CDR1 reads MRHNA; CDR2 reads SNTAGT. The CDR3 length is 15 residues.